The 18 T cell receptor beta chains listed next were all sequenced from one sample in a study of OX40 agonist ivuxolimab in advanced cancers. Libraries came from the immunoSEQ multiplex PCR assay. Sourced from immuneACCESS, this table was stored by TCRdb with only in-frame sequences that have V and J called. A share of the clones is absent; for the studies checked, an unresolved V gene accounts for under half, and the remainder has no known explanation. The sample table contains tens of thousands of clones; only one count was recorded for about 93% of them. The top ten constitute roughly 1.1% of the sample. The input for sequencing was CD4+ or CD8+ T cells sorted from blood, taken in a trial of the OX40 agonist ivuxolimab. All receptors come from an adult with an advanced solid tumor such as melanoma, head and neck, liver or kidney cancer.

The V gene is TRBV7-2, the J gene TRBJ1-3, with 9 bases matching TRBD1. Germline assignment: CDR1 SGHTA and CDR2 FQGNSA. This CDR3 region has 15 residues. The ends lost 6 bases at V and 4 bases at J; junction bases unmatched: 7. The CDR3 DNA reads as TGTGCCAGCAGTCAACAGGGGGCGGGAGGAAACACCATATATTTT. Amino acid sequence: CASSQQGAGGNTIYF.

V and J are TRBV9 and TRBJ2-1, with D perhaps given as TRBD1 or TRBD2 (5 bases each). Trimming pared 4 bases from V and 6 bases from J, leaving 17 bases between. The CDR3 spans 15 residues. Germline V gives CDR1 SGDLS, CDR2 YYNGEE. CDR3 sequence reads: CASSLGTDSTNEQFF. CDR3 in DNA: TGTGCCAGCAGCCTAGGGACCGACTCCACCAATGAGCAGTTCTTC.

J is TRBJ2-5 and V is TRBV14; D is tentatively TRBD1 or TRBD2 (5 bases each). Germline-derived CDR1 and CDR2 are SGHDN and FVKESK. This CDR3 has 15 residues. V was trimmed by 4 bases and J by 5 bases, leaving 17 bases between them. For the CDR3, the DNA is TGTGCCAGCAGCCCTGTTGGACAAGCGGTGGAGACCCAGTACTTC. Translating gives CASSPVGQAVETQYF.

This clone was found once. The CDR3 sequence: CAISPNPEGSTDTQYF. In nucleotides, the CDR3 is TGTGCCATCAGTCCTAACCCGGAGGGGAGCACAGATACGCAGTATTTT. This chain links TRBV10-3 with TRBJ2-3; possibly TRBD2 for D (6 bases). CDR3 length equals 16 residues. CDR1 and CDR2 from the germline V gene are ENHRY and SYGVKD. V was clipped by 5 bases and J by 0 bases, with 15 bases between them.

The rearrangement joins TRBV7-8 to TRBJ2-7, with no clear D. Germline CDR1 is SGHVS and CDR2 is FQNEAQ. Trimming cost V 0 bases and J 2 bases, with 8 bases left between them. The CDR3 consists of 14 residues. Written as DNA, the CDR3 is TGTGCCAGCAGCTTAGCCCAATTTGCCTACGAGCAGTACTTC. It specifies CASSLAQFAYEQYF.

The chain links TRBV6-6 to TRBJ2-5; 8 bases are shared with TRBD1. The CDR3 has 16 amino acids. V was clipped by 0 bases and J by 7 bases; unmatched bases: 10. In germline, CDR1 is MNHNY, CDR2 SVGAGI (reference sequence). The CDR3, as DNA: TGTGCCAGCAGTTACTCTATGGGACAGGACTGGGTGACCCAGTACTTC. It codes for CASSYSMGQDWVTQYF.

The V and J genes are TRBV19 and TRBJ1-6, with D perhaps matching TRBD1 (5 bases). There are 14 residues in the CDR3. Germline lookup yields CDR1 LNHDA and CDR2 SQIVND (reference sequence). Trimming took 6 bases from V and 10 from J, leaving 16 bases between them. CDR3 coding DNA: TGTGCCAGTAGAACCACAGGAGGAGGGTCACCCCTCCACTTT. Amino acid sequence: CASRTTGGGSPLHF.

This chain's CDR3 is CASSLVAAGYGYTF. The CDR3 DNA follows: TGTGCCAGCAGCTTAGTAGCGGCAGGCTATGGCTACACCTTC. The chain joins TRBV7-2 to TRBJ1-2, with unresolved D. Germline V CDR1 and CDR2: SGHTA, FQGNSA. The V gene lost 1 base and the J gene lost 4 bases, with 10 bases spanning the gap. The CDR3 has 14 amino acids. The entire variable domain, with the rest obtained from reference TRBV7-2 and TRBJ1-2, is as follows: GAGVSQSPSNKVTEKGKDVELRCDPISGHTALYWYRQSLGQGLEFLIYFQGNSAPDKSGLPSDRFSAERTGGSVSTLTIQRTQQEDSAVYLCASSLVAAGYGYTFGSGTRLTVV.

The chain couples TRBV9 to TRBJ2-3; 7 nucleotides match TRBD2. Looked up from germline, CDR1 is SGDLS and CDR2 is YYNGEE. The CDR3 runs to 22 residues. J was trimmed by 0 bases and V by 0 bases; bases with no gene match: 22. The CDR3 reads CASSVGERSPNRLAASTDTQYF. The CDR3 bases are TGTGCCAGCAGCGTAGGGGAGAGGTCCCCCAATCGACTAGCAGCTAGCACAGATACGCAGTATTTT.

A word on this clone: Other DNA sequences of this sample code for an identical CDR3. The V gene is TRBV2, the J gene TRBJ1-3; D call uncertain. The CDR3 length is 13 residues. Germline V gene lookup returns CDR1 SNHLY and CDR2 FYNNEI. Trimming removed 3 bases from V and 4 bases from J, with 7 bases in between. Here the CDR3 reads CASSEGSGNTIYF. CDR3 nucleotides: TGTGCCAGCAGTGAGGGTTCAGGAAACACCATATATTTT.

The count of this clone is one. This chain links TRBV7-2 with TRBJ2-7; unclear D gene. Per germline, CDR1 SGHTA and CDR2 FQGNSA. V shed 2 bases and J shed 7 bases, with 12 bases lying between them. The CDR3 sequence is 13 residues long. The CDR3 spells CASSLFEAREQYF. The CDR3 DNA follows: TGTGCCAGCAGCTTATTCGAGGCCCGGGAGCAGTACTTC.

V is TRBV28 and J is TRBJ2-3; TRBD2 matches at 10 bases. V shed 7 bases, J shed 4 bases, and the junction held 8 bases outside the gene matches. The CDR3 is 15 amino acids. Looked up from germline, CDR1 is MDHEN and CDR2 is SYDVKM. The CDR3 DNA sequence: TGTGCCAGCATCCCTAGCGGGAGTGTAGCAGATACGCAGTATTTT. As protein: CASIPSGSVADTQYF. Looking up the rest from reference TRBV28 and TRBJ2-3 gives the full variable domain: DVKVTQSSRYLVKRTGEKVFLECVQDMDHENMFWYRQDPGLGLRLIYFSYDVKMKEKGDIPEGYSVSREKKERFSLILESASTNQTSMYLCASIPSGSVADTQYFGPGTRLTVL.

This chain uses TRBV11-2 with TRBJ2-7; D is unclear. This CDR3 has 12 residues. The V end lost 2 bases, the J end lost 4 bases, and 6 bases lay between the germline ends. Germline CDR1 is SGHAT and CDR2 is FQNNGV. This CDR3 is CASSLSLYEQYF. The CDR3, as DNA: TGTGCCAGCAGCTTAAGCCTTTACGAGCAGTACTTC.

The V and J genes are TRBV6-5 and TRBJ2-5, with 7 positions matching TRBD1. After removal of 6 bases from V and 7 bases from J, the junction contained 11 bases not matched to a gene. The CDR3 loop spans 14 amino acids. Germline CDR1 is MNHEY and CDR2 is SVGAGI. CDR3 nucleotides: TGTGCCAGCAGCCCAGGGACAGCCGTCGGGACCCAGTACTTC. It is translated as CASSPGTAVGTQYF.

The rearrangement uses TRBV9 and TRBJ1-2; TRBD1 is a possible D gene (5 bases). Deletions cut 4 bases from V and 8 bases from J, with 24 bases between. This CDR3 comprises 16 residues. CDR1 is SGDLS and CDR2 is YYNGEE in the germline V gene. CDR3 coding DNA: TGTGCCAGCAGCTCTTGGGGGGGAGCCCGGGGGGAGGGCTACACCTTC. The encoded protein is CASSSWGGARGEGYTF.

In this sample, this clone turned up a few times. The CDR3 sequence is CAWSSVPTNQPQHF. For the CDR3, the DNA is TGTGCCTGGAGTTCTGTACCAACCAATCAGCCCCAGCATTTT. The chain carries TRBV30 and TRBJ1-5; D gene uncertain. The germline V gene encodes CDR1 GTSNPN and CDR2 SVGIG (reference sequence). The CDR3 extends over 14 amino acids. V dropped 2 bases and J dropped 3 bases, with 11 bases sitting between them.

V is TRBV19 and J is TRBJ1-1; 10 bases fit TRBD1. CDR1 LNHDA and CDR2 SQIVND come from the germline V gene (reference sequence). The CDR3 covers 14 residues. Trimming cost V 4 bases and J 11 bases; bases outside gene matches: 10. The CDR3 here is CASSTTGTGARAFF. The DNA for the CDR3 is TGTGCCAGTAGTACCACCGGGACAGGGGCTCGGGCTTTCTTT.

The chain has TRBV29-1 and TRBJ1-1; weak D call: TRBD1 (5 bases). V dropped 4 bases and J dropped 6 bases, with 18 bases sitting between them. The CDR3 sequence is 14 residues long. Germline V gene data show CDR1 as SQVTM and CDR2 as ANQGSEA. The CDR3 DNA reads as TGCAGCGTTGGGGGCGGCACCGAGGTATCTGAAGCTTTCTTT. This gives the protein CSVGGGTEVSEAFF.